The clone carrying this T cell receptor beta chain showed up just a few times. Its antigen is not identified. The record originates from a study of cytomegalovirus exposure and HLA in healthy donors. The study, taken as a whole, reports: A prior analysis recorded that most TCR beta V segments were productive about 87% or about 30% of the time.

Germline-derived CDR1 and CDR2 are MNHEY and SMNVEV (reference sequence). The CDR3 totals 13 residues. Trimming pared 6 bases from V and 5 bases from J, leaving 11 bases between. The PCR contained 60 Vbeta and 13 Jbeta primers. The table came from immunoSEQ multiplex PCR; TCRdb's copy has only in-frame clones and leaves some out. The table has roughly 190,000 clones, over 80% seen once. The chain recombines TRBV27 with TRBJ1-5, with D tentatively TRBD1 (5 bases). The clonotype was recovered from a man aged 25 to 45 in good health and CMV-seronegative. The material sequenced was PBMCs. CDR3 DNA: TGTGCCAGCAGGGGGCGCCTCGATCAGCCCCAGCATTTT. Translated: CASRGRLDQPQHF.